The T cell receptor beta chain under discussion was sequenced for a study of T cell clonality in common variable immunodeficiency. The study's findings and limits: CVID subjects had higher TCRbeta clonality than healthy controls, most marked in about a third. What drives increased CVID clonality needs T cell subpopulation sequencing.

This clone was detected a few times. Antigen unknown. The CDR3 end falls 3 residues outside the read, so it is completed with the germline J gene. Sequencing input was equivalent genomic DNA from CVID and controls. Method: immunoSEQ multiplex PCR; TCRdb's copy keeps in-frame clones and lacks some. The sample is made up of some 28,000 clones, none counted only once. The J segment lost 1 base and the V segment lost 4 bases, leaving 3 bases of the junction unmatched. This CDR3 spans 13 amino acids. Germline CDR1 is DFQATT and CDR2 is SNEGSKA (reference sequence). Sequencing was carried out using peripheral blood mononuclear cells. This clonotype was obtained from a person aged 18 to 75 in good health. This chain uses TRBV20-1 with TRBJ2-5, with 7 bases identical to TRBD1. The CDR3 region is CSAIRQGQETQYF. The CDR3 bases that were read are TGCAGTGCTATACGACAGGGCCAAGAGACC.